The rows below give T cell receptor beta chains drawn from one sample of a study of CD4 T cells in relation to SARS-CoV-2 and coronaviruses. TCRdb's copy holds only in-frame clones and misses some; the assay was immunoSEQ multiplex PCR. The sample includes about 40,000 clones, more than 65% of them seen just once. Antigen specificity for these receptors is unknown. The sample comprised naive CD4+ T cells from PBMCs, cultured in vitro. The receptor set was obtained from an adult with COVID-19. CDR3s leave out the opening cysteine and the closing phenylalanine or tryptophan. Each record gives: J gene, clone size, V gene, CDR3 protein. Some rows mark clone size as missing; the rest say once, few, many or name a class of expanded clone.

>TRBJ1-2|NA|TRBV10-3
ASLEDRDLRGYT
>TRBJ2-7|NA|TRBV29-1
SRSDEQY
>TRBJ1-2|NA|TRBV5-4
ASSLITSNYGYT
>TRBJ2-7|once|TRBV9
ASSVGGTNSYEQY
>TRBJ2-7|NA|TRBV10-1
ASSEAGSRYEQY
>TRBJ2-3|NA|TRBV11-2
ASSSGVNRAIDTQY
>TRBJ1-6|few|TRBV28
ASKTGGSSPLH
>TRBJ2-3|NA|TRBV28
ASTSPGTGKRTDTQY
>TRBJ2-5|NA|TRBV7-3
ASSFGPGQETQY
>TRBJ2-1|once|TRBV15
ATSRDKPGSYNEQF
>TRBJ2-4|NA|TRBV10-3
AISESVNNRAKNIQY
>TRBJ2-6|few|TRBV5-5
ASTPLVSGANVLT
>TRBJ1-1|NA|TRBV7-8
ASSLGWHTEAF
>TRBJ1-6|NA|TRBV6-5
ASSPGVSPLH
>TRBJ1-1|NA|TRBV6-5
ASSRRDRGFSEAF
>TRBJ2-3|NA|TRBV9
ASSVGIEREGLGNTDTQY
>TRBJ2-7|NA|TRBV5-1
ASSLEGPGRGHEQY
>TRBJ2-3|NA|TRBV7-3
ASSLTSGAQTDTQY
>TRBJ2-7|NA|TRBV5-1
ASSLAQGTEQY
>TRBJ1-1|NA|TRBV6-5
ASSRHRDRDTEAF
>TRBJ1-1|NA|TRBV11-2
ASTSSRGLGNTEAF
>TRBJ2-7|NA|TRBV3-1/TRBV3-2
ASSQVSPGEQY
>TRBJ1-2|NA|TRBV28
ASSDSPRGYT
>TRBJ2-7|once|TRBV6-5
ASSIQGTSYEQY
>TRBJ2-7|NA|TRBV7-8
ASGSSPRYEQY
>TRBJ1-4|NA|TRBV5-1
ASGVDRTNEKLF
>TRBJ2-5|NA|TRBV6-2/TRBV6-3
ASSVGLGQGAGETQY
>TRBJ2-1|once|TRBV6-2/TRBV6-3
ASSYLAGLYNEQF
>TRBJ2-1|NA|TRBV15
ATSRGAGSYNEQF
>TRBJ2-1|once|TRBV24-1
ATRPQGGNEQF
>TRBJ2-5|NA|TRBV5-1
ASSLELAGVAETQY
>TRBJ1-5|NA|TRBV28
ATYEQSNQPQH
>TRBJ2-5|NA|TRBV18
ASSPQRSQETQY
>TRBJ1-4|few|TRBV7-9
ASSPGGLTNEKLF
>TRBJ2-2|NA|TRBV30
ASKAGGNTGELF
>TRBJ2-4|NA|TRBV7-9
ASSLAGVAKNIQY
>TRBJ1-1|NA|TRBV28
ASSFPVNTEAF
>TRBJ2-2|few|TRBV7-9
ASSSTGRGVSIGELF
>TRBJ2-5|NA|TRBV11-2
ASSLGYGGKETQY
>TRBJ1-4|NA|TRBV7-9
ASSLGLEEREKLF
>TRBJ2-7|NA|TRBV12-3/TRBV12-4
ASSLTLYEQY
>TRBJ1-6|NA|TRBV6-5
ASTWDRGGSPLH
>TRBJ2-4|NA|TRBV28
ASSLRLGRSTGAKNIQY
>TRBJ1-1|few|TRBV5-4
ASSLGGTANTEAF
>TRBJ2-3|few|TRBV18
ASSQSIRSTDTQY
>TRBJ2-3|NA|TRBV2
ASTRRLVRLAGGSSTDTQY
>TRBJ1-3|NA|TRBV24-1
ATSPETGGETIY
>TRBJ1-5|few|TRBV28
ASSYPDRFNQPQH